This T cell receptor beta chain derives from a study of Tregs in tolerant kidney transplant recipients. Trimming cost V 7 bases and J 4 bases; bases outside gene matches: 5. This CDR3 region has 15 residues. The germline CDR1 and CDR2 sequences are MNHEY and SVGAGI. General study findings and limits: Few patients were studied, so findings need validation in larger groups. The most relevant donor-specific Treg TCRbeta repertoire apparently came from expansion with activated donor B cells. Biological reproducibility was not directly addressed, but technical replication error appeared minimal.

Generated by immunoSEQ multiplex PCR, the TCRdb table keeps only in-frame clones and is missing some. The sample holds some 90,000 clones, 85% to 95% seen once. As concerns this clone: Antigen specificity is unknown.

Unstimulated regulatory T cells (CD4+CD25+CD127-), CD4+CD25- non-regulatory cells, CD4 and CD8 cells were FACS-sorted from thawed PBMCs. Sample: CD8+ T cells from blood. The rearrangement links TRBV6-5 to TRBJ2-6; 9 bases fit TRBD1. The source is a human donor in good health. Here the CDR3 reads CASTLQGAGANVLTF. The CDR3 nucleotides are TGTGCCAGCACTTTACAGGGGGCCGGGGCCAACGTCCTGACTTTC.